The rows below give T cell receptor beta chains drawn from one sample of a study of T-cell reconstitution after alpha-beta-depleted transplantation in children. TCRdb re-derived calls from the PCR reads in MiXCR, one entry per CDR3 protein. In the table there are around 580,000 distinct CDR3 sequences, more than 20% of which are singletons. The specimen was PBMCs, mostly from graft donor cells, collected 360 days after TCRalphabeta/CD19-depleted stem cell transplant. The receptors were gathered from a boy in the first two years of life who had a stem cell transplant for acute myeloid leukemia, so the T cells may come from the graft donor. The CDR3 runs from the conserved cysteine through the conserved F or W. D genes are given only for firm matches. Size is stated for part of the rows, as once, few or many counts, or as a class when the clone is expanded.

D gene	V gene	J gene	clone size	CDR3 DNA	CDR3 protein
TRBD2	TRBV3-1	TRBJ2-1	-	TGTGCCGGCAGCCAGGGGACTAGCGCCCACAATGAGCAGTTCTTC	CAGSQGTSAHNEQFF
TRBD1	TRBV29-1	TRBJ2-7	few	TGCAGCGTTGAAACGGGACAGGGGTTCGAGCAGTACTTC	CSVETGQGFEQYF
TRBD1	TRBV20-1	TRBJ2-7	-	TGCAGGGAGACAGGGGACAGGGTTCACGAGCAGTACTTC	CRETGDRVHEQYF
-	TRBV4-1	TRBJ1-2	-	TGCGCCAGCAGCCAAGATGGGCGGCAGCCTGGCTACACCTTC	CASSQDGRQPGYTF
TRBD1	TRBV6-5	TRBJ1-2	-	TGTGCCAGCAGTTACGAGGGGGCGCGTGGCTACACCTTC	CASSYEGARGYTF
TRBD2	TRBV4-2	TRBJ2-5	-	TGTGCCAGCAGCCAAGGGACTAGCGGAATCCAAGAGACCCAGTACTTC	CASSQGTSGIQETQYF
TRBD1	TRBV15	TRBJ1-1	many	TGTGCCACCAGCAGGGACAGACAGGGGACTGAAGCTTTCTTT	CATSRDRQGTEAFF
-	TRBV4-3	TRBJ2-7	-	TGCGCCAGCAGCCAAGACAGGGGACCTTCCTACGAGCAGTACTTC	CASSQDRGPSYEQYF
-	TRBV6-5	TRBJ2-2	many	TGTGCCAGCAGTTACTCACCAGGGACGAACACCGGGGAGCTGTTTTTT	CASSYSPGTNTGELFF
TRBD2	TRBV7-9	TRBJ2-3	-	TGTGCCAGCAGCTTAGGGCTGAGCGGGGGGCCAGATACGCAGTATTTT	CASSLGLSGGPDTQYF
TRBD2	TRBV5-1	TRBJ2-7	-	TGCGCCAGCAGCTTGGTTCTAGCGGGAACCTACGAGCAGTACTTC	CASSLVLAGTYEQYF
-	TRBV12-3/TRBV12-4	TRBJ1-1	many	TGTGCCAGCAGTGAGAACACTGAAGCTTTCTTT	CASSENTEAFF
TRBD1	TRBV6-1	TRBJ2-1	-	TGTGCCAGCAGCCTTCGAACCGGGACAGGGGGGAATGAGCAGTTCTTC	CASSLRTGTGGNEQFF
-	TRBV20-1	TRBJ1-2	many	TGCAGTGCTGGGGGGGCAGACTATGGCTACACCTTC	CSAGGADYGYTF
-	TRBV3-1	TRBJ2-5	many	TGTGCCAGCAGCCAAGACGGAGGTGGGGAGACCCAGTACTTC	CASSQDGGGETQYF
-	TRBV12-3/TRBV12-4	TRBJ2-2	few	TGTGCCAGCAGTTTAGCCGGGTTGGGCACCGGGGAGCTGTTTTTT	CASSLAGLGTGELFF
-	TRBV12-3/TRBV12-4	TRBJ2-1	once	TGTGCCAGCTATTCGGGGGTCGGGAATGAGCAGTTCTTC	CASYSGVGNEQFF
TRBD2	TRBV12-3/TRBV12-4	TRBJ2-1	few	TGTGCCAGCAGTTTGAGGAAGTTACTAGCGGAGTCCTACAATGAGCAGTTCTTC	CASSLRKLLAESYNEQFF
-	TRBV29-1	TRBJ2-2	many	TGCAGCGTTGAATCGATGTCGATAGGCCGATCCACCGGGGAGCTGTTTTTT	CSVESMSIGRSTGELFF
-	TRBV12-3/TRBV12-4	TRBJ1-2	-	TGTGCCAGCAGTTCAACCGCGGACATCACCTTC	CASSSTADITF
-	TRBV20-1	TRBJ2-1	many	TGCAGCGGACTAAACTACAATGAGCAGTTCTTC	CSGLNYNEQFF
-	TRBV5-1	TRBJ1-1	-	TGCGCCAGCAGCTTGGGGTCCGGGGCAGGGGACACTGAAGCTTTCTTT	CASSLGSGAGDTEAFF
-	TRBV11-1	TRBJ2-2	-	TGTGCCAGCAGCTCACCGACAGATCTAGGAACAAACACCGGGGAGCTGTTTTTT	CASSSPTDLGTNTGELFF
-	TRBV14	TRBJ1-2	few	TGTGCCAGCAGCCAAGTGGCCGGGCGGGGCTACACCTTC	CASSQVAGRGYTF
TRBD1	TRBV20-1	TRBJ1-6	-	TGCAGTGCTAGGGTTGGACAGGGGAATTCACCCCTCCACTTT	CSARVGQGNSPLHF
-	TRBV10-1	TRBJ1-6	few	TGCGCCAGAGTCAACTTTTACAGGTTACCGAATTCACCCCTCCACTTT	CARVNFYRLPNSPLHF
-	TRBV5-5	TRBJ2-7	few	TGTGCCAGCAGCTTGGCAGGGCCGACACGCTACGAGCAGTACTTC	CASSLAGPTRYEQYF
TRBD1	TRBV6-5	TRBJ1-1	few	TGTGCCAGCAGTTATGACAGGGCCCTGAACACTGAAGCTTTCTTT	CASSYDRALNTEAFF
-	TRBV7-9	TRBJ1-5	-	TGTGCCAGCAGTTCTTATGATCAGCCCCAGCATTTT	CASSSYDQPQHF
-	TRBV20-1	TRBJ2-3	few	TGCAGTGCTGAGACTAGTCAGTATACAGATACGCAGTATTTT	CSAETSQYTDTQYF
-	TRBV12-3/TRBV12-4	TRBJ2-3	-	TGTGCCAGCAGTTCACCACCCACAGGGCTCAGAAGCACAGATACGCAGTATTTT	CASSSPPTGLRSTDTQYF
-	TRBV20-1	TRBJ1-1	-	TGCAGTGCTAGAGATCGCCTCAGCACTGAAGCTTTCTTT	CSARDRLSTEAFF
TRBD2	TRBV4-1	TRBJ2-1	few	TGCGCCAGCAGCCTCCTTCCCCGGGGGGAGCACAATGAGCAGTTCTTC	CASSLLPRGEHNEQFF
TRBD2	TRBV11-2	TRBJ2-3	-	TGTGCCAGCAGCTTAGGTCTCTTTGGGCTAGCGGGGGCCCCAGGGGTGTTGGATACGCAGTATTTT	CASSLGLFGLAGAPGVLDTQYF
-	TRBV20-1	TRBJ2-3	-	TGCAGTGTAGGGGCAGGGGCCGATACGCAGTATTTT	CSVGAGADTQYF
-	TRBV20-1	TRBJ2-7	many	TGCAGTGCTAACCAGGTGGACGAGCAGTACTTC	CSANQVDEQYF
-	TRBV7-2	TRBJ2-3	many	TGTGCCAGCAGCCCCCTCAGCACAGATACGCAGTATTTT	CASSPLSTDTQYF
TRBD2	TRBV9	TRBJ2-3	-	TGTGCCAGCAGCGTAGAACCAGCGGGGGGGAGCACAGATACGCAGTATTTT	CASSVEPAGGSTDTQYF
TRBD1	TRBV20-1	TRBJ1-3	-	TGCAGTGCGCGGGACAGACAAGCAACTTCTGGAAACACCATATATTTT	CSARDRQATSGNTIYF
-	TRBV28	TRBJ2-7	many	TGTGCCAGCAAAAACCTCGCCGGGGACATAGCTTACGAGCAGTACTTC	CASKNLAGDIAYEQYF
-	TRBV7-2	TRBJ2-7	many	TGTGCCAGCAGCTTAGTATATGACTTCTCCTACGAGCAGTACTTC	CASSLVYDFSYEQYF
-	TRBV28	TRBJ2-5	-	TGTGCCAGCAGTTTGGCAGGCCAGCGGGAGACCCAGTACTTC	CASSLAGQRETQYF
-	TRBV4-3	TRBJ1-4	-	TGCGCCAGCAGCCAAGTGCGGAAGTCTAATGAAAAACTGTTTTTT	CASSQVRKSNEKLFF
TRBD1	TRBV12-3/TRBV12-4	TRBJ2-5	few	TGTGCCAGCAGTTTAACAGGGGGTAGGGCCCAGTACTTC	CASSLTGGRAQYF
-	TRBV15	TRBJ2-2	-	TGTGCCACCAGCAGAGAGGGGGTTGGCATCAGACGGGACGTGAACACCGGGGAGCTGTTTTTT	CATSREGVGIRRDVNTGELFF
-	TRBV29-1	TRBJ1-6	few	TGCAGCGTTGCCGGGACGTATAATTCACCCCTCCACTTT	CSVAGTYNSPLHF
TRBD1	TRBV12-3/TRBV12-4	TRBJ1-5	-	TGTGCCAGCAGCGACTACCCACAGGGGACCAGCAATCAGCCCCAGCATTTT	CASSDYPQGTSNQPQHF
TRBD1	TRBV20-1	TRBJ2-1	few	TGCAGTGCTAGAGGCCCGGGACAGAGCTCCTACAATGAGCAGTTCTTC	CSARGPGQSSYNEQFF
TRBD1	TRBV6-1	TRBJ2-1	many	TGTGCCAGCAGTCAGAGGACAGGGGTAGGCAATGAGCAGTTCTTC	CASSQRTGVGNEQFF
TRBD2	TRBV7-9	TRBJ2-1	few	TGTGCCAGCAGCTTAGTCCCTAGCGGGGCCTACAATGAGCAGTTCTTC	CASSLVPSGAYNEQFF